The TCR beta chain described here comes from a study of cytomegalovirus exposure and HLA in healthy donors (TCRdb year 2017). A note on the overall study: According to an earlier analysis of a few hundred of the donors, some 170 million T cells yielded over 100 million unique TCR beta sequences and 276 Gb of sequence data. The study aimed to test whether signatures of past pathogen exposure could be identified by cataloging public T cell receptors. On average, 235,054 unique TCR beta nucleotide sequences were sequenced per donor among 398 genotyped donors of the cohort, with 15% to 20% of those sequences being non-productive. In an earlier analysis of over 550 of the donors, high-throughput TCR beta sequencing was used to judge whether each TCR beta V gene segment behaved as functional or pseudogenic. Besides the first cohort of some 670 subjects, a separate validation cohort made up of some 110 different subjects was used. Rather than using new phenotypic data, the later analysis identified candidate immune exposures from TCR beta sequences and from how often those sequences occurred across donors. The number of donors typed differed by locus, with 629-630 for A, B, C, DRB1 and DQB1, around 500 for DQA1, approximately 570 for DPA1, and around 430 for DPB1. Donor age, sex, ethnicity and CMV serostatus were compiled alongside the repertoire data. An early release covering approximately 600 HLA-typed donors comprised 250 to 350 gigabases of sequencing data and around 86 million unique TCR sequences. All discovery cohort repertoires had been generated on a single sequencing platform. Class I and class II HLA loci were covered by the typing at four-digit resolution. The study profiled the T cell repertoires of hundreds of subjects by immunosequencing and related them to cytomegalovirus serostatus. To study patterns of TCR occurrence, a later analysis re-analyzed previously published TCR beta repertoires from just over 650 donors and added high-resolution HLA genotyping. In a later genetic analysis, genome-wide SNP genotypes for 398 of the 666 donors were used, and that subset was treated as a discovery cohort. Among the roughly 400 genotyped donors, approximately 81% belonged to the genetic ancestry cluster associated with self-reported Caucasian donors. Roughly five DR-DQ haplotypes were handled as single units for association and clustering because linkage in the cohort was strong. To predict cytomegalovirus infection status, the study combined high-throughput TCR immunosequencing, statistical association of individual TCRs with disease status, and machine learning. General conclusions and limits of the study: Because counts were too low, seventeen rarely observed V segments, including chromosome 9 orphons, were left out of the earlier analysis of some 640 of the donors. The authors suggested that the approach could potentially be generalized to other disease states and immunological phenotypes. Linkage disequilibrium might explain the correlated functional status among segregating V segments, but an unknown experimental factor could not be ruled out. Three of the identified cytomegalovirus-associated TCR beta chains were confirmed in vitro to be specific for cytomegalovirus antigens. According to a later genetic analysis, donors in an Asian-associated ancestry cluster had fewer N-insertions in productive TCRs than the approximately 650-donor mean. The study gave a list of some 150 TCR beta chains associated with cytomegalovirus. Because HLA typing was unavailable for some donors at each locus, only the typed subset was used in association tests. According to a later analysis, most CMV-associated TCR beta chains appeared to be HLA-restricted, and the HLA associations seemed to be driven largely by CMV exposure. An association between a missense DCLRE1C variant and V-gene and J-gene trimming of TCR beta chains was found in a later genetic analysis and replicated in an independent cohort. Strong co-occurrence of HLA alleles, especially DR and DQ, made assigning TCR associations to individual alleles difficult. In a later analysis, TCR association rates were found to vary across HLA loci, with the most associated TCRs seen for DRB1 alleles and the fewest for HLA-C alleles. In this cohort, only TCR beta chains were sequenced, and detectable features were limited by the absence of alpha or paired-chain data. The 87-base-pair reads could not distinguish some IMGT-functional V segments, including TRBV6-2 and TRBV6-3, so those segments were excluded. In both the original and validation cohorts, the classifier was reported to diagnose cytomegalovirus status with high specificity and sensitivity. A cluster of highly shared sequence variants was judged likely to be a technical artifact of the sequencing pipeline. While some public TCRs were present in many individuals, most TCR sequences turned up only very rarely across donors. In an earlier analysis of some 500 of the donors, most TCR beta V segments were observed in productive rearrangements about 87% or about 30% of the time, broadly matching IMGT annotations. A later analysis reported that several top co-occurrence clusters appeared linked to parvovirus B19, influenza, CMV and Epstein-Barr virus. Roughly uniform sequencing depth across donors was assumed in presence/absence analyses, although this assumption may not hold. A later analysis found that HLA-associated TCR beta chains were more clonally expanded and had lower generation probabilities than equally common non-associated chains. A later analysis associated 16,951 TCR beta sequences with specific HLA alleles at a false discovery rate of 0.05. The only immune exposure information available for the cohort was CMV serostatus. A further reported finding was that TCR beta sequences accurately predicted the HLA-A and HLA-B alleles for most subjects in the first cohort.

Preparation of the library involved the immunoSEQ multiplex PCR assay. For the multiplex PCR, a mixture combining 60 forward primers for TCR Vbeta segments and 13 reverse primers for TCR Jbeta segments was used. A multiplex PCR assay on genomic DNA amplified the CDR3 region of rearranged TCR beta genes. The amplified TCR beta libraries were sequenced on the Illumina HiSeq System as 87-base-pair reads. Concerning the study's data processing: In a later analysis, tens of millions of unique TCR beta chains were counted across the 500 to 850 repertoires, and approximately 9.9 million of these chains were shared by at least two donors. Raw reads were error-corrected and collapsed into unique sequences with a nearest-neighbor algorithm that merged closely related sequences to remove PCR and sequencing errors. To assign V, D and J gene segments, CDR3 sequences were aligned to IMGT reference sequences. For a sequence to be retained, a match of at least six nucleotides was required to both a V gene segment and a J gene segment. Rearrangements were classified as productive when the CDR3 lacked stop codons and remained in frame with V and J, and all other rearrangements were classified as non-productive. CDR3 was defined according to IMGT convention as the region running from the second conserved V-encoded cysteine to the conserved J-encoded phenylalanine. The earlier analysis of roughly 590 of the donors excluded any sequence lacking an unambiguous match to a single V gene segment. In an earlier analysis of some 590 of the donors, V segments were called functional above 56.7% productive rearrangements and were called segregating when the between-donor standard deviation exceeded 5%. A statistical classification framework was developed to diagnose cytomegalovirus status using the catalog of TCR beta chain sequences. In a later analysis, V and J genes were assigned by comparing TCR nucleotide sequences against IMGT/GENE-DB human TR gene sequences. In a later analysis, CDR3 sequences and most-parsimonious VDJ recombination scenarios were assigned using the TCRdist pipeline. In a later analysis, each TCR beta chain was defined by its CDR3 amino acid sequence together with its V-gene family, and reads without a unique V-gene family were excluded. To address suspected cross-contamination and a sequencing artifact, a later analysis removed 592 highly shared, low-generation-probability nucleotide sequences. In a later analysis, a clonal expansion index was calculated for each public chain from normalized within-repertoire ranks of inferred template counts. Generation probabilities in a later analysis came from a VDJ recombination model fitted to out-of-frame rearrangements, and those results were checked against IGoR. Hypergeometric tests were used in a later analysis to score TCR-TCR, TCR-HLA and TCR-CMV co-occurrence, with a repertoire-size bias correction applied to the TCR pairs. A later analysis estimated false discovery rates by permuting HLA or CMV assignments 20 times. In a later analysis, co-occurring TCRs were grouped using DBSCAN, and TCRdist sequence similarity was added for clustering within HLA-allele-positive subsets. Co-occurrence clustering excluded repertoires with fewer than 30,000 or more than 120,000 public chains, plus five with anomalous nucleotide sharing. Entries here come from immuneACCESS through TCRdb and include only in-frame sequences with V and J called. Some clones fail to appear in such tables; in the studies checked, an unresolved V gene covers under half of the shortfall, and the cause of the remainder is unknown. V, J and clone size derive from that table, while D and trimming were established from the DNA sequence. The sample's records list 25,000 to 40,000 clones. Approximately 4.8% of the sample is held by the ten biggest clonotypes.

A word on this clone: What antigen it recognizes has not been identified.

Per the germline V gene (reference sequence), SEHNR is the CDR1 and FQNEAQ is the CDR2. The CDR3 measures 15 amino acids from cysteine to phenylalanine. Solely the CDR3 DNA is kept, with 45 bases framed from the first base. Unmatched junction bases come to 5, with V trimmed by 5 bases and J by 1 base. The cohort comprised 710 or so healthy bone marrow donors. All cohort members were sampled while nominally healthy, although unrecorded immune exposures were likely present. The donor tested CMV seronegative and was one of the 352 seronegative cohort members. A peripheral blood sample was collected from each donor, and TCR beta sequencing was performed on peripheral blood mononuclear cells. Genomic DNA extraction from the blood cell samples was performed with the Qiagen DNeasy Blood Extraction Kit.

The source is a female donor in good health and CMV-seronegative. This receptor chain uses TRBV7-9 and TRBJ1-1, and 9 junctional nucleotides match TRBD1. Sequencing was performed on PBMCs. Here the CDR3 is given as CASSTQQGANTEAFF. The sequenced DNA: TGTGCCAGCAGCACGCAACAGGGGGCGAACACTGAAGCTTTCTTT.